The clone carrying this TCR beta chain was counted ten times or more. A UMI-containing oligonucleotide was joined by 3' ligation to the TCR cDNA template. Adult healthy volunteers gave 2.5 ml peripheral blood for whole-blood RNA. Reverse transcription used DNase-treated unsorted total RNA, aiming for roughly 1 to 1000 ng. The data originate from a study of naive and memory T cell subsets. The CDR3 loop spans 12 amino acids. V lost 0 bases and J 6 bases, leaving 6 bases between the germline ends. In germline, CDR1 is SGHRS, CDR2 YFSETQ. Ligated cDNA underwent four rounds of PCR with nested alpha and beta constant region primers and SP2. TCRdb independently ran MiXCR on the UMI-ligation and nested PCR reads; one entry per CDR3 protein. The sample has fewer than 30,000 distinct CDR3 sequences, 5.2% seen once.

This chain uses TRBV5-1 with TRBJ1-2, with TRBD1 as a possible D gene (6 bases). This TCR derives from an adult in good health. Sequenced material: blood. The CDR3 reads CASSLEGDGYTF. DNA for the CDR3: TGCGCCAGCAGCTTGGAGGGGGATGGCTACACCTTC.